The source of this TCR beta chain is a study of post-analysis software for immune sequencing data. Study overall: The cohort encompassed relapsing-remitting, secondary progressive and progressive-relapsing multiple sclerosis disease courses. Overall study results and limits: F measure showed strong co-clustering of same-batch samples. Normalized Chao1 diversity was significantly reduced in patients versus controls. About 5 TRBV segments (TRBV5-6, TRBV5-1 and TRBV20-1 among them) occurred more frequently in patients than in controls.

The library was made from cDNA and included unique molecular identifiers. Each CDR3 protein gets one entry after TCRdb re-called the PCR reads with MiXCR. This sample yields 750,000 to 900,000 distinct CDR3 sequences, of which around 46% are seen a single time; 4% to 5% belongs to the top ten. This clonotype turned up a few times. The antigen is not known. The germline gives CDR1 LGHDT, CDR2 YNNKEL (reference sequence). The CDR3 length is 15 residues. V lost 8 bases to trimming and J lost 4 bases; unmatched junction nucleotides: 9. The sequence derives from a girl between 10 and 17 years old with multiple sclerosis. Sequencing was performed on blood. V is TRBV3-1 and J is TRBJ2-1; TRBD2 aligns across 9 bases. The CDR3 reads CASRPGGRVYNEQFF. Written as DNA, the CDR3 is TGTGCCAGCCGGCCGGGCGGGAGGGTGTACAATGAGCAGTTCTTC.